Listed below are T cell receptor beta chains from one sample, sequenced in a study of blood T cell repertoires in COVID-19. Data came from immunoSEQ multiplex PCR; TCRdb stores just in-frame clones and leaves some out. The data contain about 300,000 clones, about 88% of them singletons. The material sequenced was peripheral blood. These receptors were taken from a human donor with COVID-19, enrolled during active disease. The donor label of this sample is uncertain. Each CDR3 is given with its conserved first and last residue. A D gene is named only where the DNA matches it firmly. Not all rows give a size; the values are once, few, many and, for expanded clones, a class.

d_gene,abundance,j_gene,v_gene,CDR3aa,CDR3nt
NA,NA,TRBJ2-1,TRBV6-2/TRBV6-3,CASSRPLLGGRQNEQFF,TGTGCCAGCAGTAGGCCCCTTTTAGGGGGACGGCAGAATGAGCAGTTCTTC
NA,NA,TRBJ1-6,TRBV9,CASSVDGRENSPLHF,TGTGCCAGCAGCGTAGACGGCAGGGAAAATTCACCCCTCCACTTT
TRBD1,NA,TRBJ2-5,TRBV2,CASGWTGRKETQYF,TGTGCCAGCGGCTGGACAGGGCGAAAAGAGACCCAGTACTTC
NA,NA,TRBJ2-2,TRBV19,CASSRARPGELFF,TGTGCCAGTAGTAGGGCGCGCCCCGGGGAGCTGTTTTTT
TRBD1,NA,TRBJ1-5,TRBV6-5,CASKRQGEGPQHF,TGTGCCAGCAAGAGACAGGGTGAAGGGCCCCAGCATTTT
NA,NA,TRBJ2-4,TRBV7-3,CASSPQAGIQYF,TGTGCCAGCAGCCCCCAGGCAGGCATTCAGTACTTC
NA,NA,TRBJ1-1,TRBV3-1/TRBV3-2,CASSQTRLGNTEAFF,TGTGCCAGCAGCCAAACCAGGCTTGGGAACACTGAAGCTTTCTTT
TRBD1,NA,TRBJ1-1,TRBV6-6,CASTPQGTATEAFF,TGTGCCAGCACCCCCCAGGGGACAGCCACTGAAGCTTTCTTT
NA,NA,TRBJ2-2,TRBV11-3,CASSFEDSANTGELFF,TGTGCCAGCAGCTTCGAAGACAGCGCGAACACCGGGGAGCTGTTTTTT
TRBD1,NA,TRBJ2-2,TRBV19,CASSNLGDRGTGELFF,TGTGCCAGTAGTAACCTCGGGGACAGAGGCACCGGGGAGCTGTTTTTT
NA,once,TRBJ1-1,TRBV30,CACPTVGNTEAFF,TGTGCCTGTCCGACAGTGGGGAACACTGAAGCTTTCTTT
TRBD2,NA,TRBJ2-5,TRBV5-1,CASSLRPRSSGSETQYF,TGCGCCAGCAGCTTGCGGCCAAGATCTAGCGGGAGCGAGACCCAGTACTTC
TRBD2,NA,TRBJ2-2,TRBV7-3,CASSLTSGSTAGELFF,TGTGCCAGCAGCTTAACTAGCGGGAGTACTGCCGGGGAGCTGTTTTTT
NA,NA,TRBJ2-2,TRBV5-8,CASSLDVARNTGELFF,TGTGCCAGCAGCCTGGATGTCGCCAGGAACACCGGGGAGCTGTTTTTT
TRBD2,NA,TRBJ2-3,TRBV7-3,CASSLMASGADTQYF,TGTGCCAGCAGCTTAATGGCTAGCGGGGCAGATACGCAGTATTTT
TRBD1,NA,TRBJ1-4,TRBV4-2,CASSQDGQENEKLFF,TGTGCCAGCAGCCAAGACGGACAGGAGAATGAAAAACTGTTTTTT
TRBD1,NA,TRBJ2-5,TRBV19,CASSIPPGQGQAYVQETQYF,TGTGCCAGTAGTATCCCACCGGGGCAGGGACAGGCCTATGTACAAGAGACCCAGTACTTC
TRBD1,NA,TRBJ2-3,TRBV20-1,CSASGQGTDTQYF,TGCAGTGCTAGTGGACAGGGGACAGATACGCAGTATTTT
TRBD2,NA,TRBJ2-4,TRBV18,CASSLSGGKNIQYF,TGTGCCAGCTCTTTATCGGGGGGCAAAAACATTCAGTACTTC
TRBD2,NA,TRBJ2-7,TRBV10-3,CAIRDTGLAGGNEQYF,TGTGCCATCAGAGACACTGGACTAGCGGGAGGCAACGAGCAGTACTTC
NA,NA,TRBJ1-4,TRBV28,CASSLSGSGVSGEKLFF,TGTGCCAGCAGTTTATCGGGATCGGGGGTCTCAGGGGAAAAACTGTTTTTT
TRBD2,NA,TRBJ2-5,TRBV9,CASSVGTREGQETQYF,TGTGCCAGCAGCGTAGGTACGCGGGAGGGCCAAGAGACCCAGTACTTC
TRBD2,NA,TRBJ2-3,TRBV6-5,CASSTGTSGRNTQYF,TGTGCCAGCAGCACGGGGACTAGCGGGAGGAATACGCAGTATTTT
NA,once,TRBJ2-7,TRBV2,CASRPGQKNYEQYF,TGTGCCAGCAGGCCGGGACAAAAGAACTACGAGCAGTACTTC
NA,NA,TRBJ2-1,TRBV5-1,CASSYIPQGGHVRDPYNEQFF,TGCGCCAGCAGCTACATCCCTCAGGGCGGTCATGTGCGGGACCCCTACAATGAGCAGTTCTTC
NA,NA,TRBJ2-5,TRBV7-6,CASSPDPGQGETQYF,TGTGCCAGCAGTCCCGACCCGGGTCAGGGGGAGACCCAGTACTTC
TRBD2,NA,TRBJ2-7,TRBV7-9,CASSRLAGRGGGFREQYF,TGTGCCAGCAGCCGACTAGCGGGTCGGGGCGGGGGTTTTCGCGAGCAGTACTTC
NA,NA,TRBJ2-7,TRBV18,CASSPLAAVSYEQYF,TGTGCCAGCTCACCTTTGGCGGCAGTGAGTTACGAGCAGTACTTC
NA,NA,TRBJ1-2,TRBV29-1,CSVERQSYGYTF,TGCAGCGTTGAACGACAAAGCTATGGCTACACCTTC
TRBD2,NA,TRBJ2-5,TRBV7-2,CASSLGGSGRGETQYF,TGTGCCAGCAGCTTAGGGGGTAGCGGGAGAGGTGAGACCCAGTACTTC
TRBD1,NA,TRBJ1-3,TRBV10-3,CAISQTGYGNTIYF,TGTGCCATCAGTCAGACAGGGTACGGAAACACCATATATTTT
TRBD1,NA,TRBJ2-7,TRBV28,CASSPPGQGVYEQYF,TGTGCCAGCAGCCCGCCGGGACAGGGGGTCTACGAGCAGTACTTC
TRBD1,NA,TRBJ1-1,TRBV5-1,CASSGGQGNTEAFF,TGCGCCAGCAGCGGCGGACAGGGAAACACTGAAGCTTTCTTT
TRBD2,once,TRBJ2-1,TRBV9,CASSVDGGRLTEQFF,TGTGCCAGCAGCGTAGATGGCGGGAGGCTTACTGAGCAGTTCTTC
TRBD1,NA,TRBJ1-5,TRBV30,CAWSPSDRVEQPQHF,TGTGCCTGGAGTCCCTCCGACAGGGTGGAACAGCCCCAGCATTTT
NA,NA,TRBJ2-2,TRBV5-6,CASSLAGGTGELFF,TGTGCCAGCAGCCTGGCCGGCGGCACCGGGGAGCTGTTTTTT
TRBD1,NA,TRBJ2-3,TRBV6-5,CASSRGTGQLDTQYF,TGTGCCAGCAGCCGCGGGACAGGGCAATTGGATACGCAGTATTTT
TRBD1,NA,TRBJ1-4,TRBV7-2,CASSPGGFGEKLFF,TGTGCCAGCAGCCCAGGGGGCTTCGGTGAAAAACTGTTTTTT
NA,NA,TRBJ1-5,TRBV28,CASLIGGIQQPQHF,TGTGCCAGCTTAATTGGAGGGATTCAACAGCCCCAGCATTTT
NA,NA,TRBJ1-1,TRBV3-1/TRBV3-2,CASTSLGAETEAFF,TGTGCCAGCACCTCGCTGGGGGCAGAGACTGAAGCTTTCTTT
TRBD1,once,TRBJ1-2,TRBV6-5,CASSPRDREKYGYTF,TGTGCCAGCAGCCCCCGGGACAGAGAAAAGTATGGCTACACCTTC
TRBD1,NA,TRBJ1-2,TRBV5-6,CASSWGPGTDYGYTF,TGTGCCAGCAGCTGGGGTCCAGGGACAGACTATGGCTACACCTTC
NA,NA,TRBJ1-2,TRBV5-1,CASSNKSSGVDYGYTF,TGCGCCAGCAGCAACAAGTCATCCGGGGTAGACTATGGCTACACCTTC
TRBD1,NA,TRBJ2-7,TRBV28,CASSTGAPGQYF,TGTGCCAGCAGTACAGGGGCCCCCGGGCAGTACTTC
TRBD1,NA,TRBJ2-7,TRBV24-1,CATSNRGQSSYEQYF,TGTGCCACCAGTAATAGGGGACAGAGCTCCTACGAGCAGTACTTC
NA,NA,TRBJ1-5,TRBV12-3/TRBV12-4,CASRPDSNQPQHF,TGTGCCAGCAGACCCGACAGTAATCAGCCCCAGCATTTT
NA,NA,TRBJ2-7,TRBV5-6,CASRSQGLAFNEQYF,TGTGCCAGCAGATCACAGGGGCTAGCGTTTAACGAGCAGTACTTC
TRBD1,NA,TRBJ2-7,TRBV7-2,CASRLDRGYVEQYF,TGTGCCAGCAGATTAGACAGGGGTTACGTCGAGCAGTACTTC
TRBD1,NA,TRBJ1-2,TRBV4-3,CASSQTRDRGGLHGYTF,TGCGCCAGCAGCCAAACCCGGGACAGGGGGGGATTGCATGGCTACACCTTC
NA,NA,TRBJ2-7,TRBV3-1/TRBV3-2,CARGGREPHEQYF,TGTGCCAGAGGGGGGCGGGAGCCCCACGAGCAGTACTTC
TRBD2,NA,TRBJ2-7,TRBV5-5,CASSEGTSRAYKQYF,TGTGCCAGCAGCGAAGGGACTAGCAGAGCCTACAAGCAGTACTTC
TRBD1,NA,TRBJ1-1,TRBV5-1,CASSPPGTGAVSEAFF,TGCGCCAGCAGCCCACCGGGGACAGGGGCAGTCTCTGAAGCTTTCTTT
NA,NA,TRBJ1-5,TRBV25-1,CASSEYTDQPQHF,TGTGCCAGCAGTGAATATACTGATCAGCCCCAGCATTTT
NA,NA,TRBJ1-1,TRBV6-1,CASSEPQETEAFF,TGTGCCAGCAGTGAACCCCAGGAAACTGAAGCTTTCTTT
NA,NA,TRBJ1-5,TRBV5-8,CASRRSSGGQPQHF,TGTGCCAGCAGACGGTCATCGGGGGGGCAGCCCCAGCATTTT
TRBD2,NA,TRBJ2-1,TRBV6-5,CASSYVASGTLEQFF,TGTGCCAGCAGTTACGTGGCTAGCGGGACCTTGGAGCAGTTCTTC